This T cell receptor (beta chain) was recovered during a study of T-cell reconstitution after alpha-beta-depleted transplantation in children. Unique molecular identifiers were used in preparing the TCRbeta library. TCRdb redid the calling of the PCR reads with MiXCR, one entry per CDR3 protein. Altogether roughly 120,000 distinct CDR3 sequences are present, more than 20% being singletons, with the ten largest covering over 9.5%. Study conclusions and caveats: Some patients showed high day-60 TCRbeta diversity, which derived from surviving recipient T cells and thymic progenitors. At around two months after transplant, the alpha-beta T cells were reportedly derived from several hundred expanded clones that came from non-depleted graft cells. The main origin of T-cell counts and diversity one year after transplant was newly produced T cells.

With regard to this clonotype: Its matching antigen is unknown.

V was shortened by 0 bases and J by 6 bases, with 13 bases between the two germline ends. CDR1 SGHRS and CDR2 YFSETQ come from the germline V gene. The CDR3 totals 14 residues. The TCR was taken from a male patient between 2 and 9 years old who had a stem cell transplant for chronic granulomatous disease, so the T cells may come from the graft donor. The chain is built from TRBV5-1 and TRBJ2-7; tentatively, D is TRBD1 (5 bases). The sequencing used PBMCs, mostly from graft donor cells, collected 180 days after TCRalphabeta/CD19-depleted stem cell transplant. DNA of the CDR3: TGCGCCAGCAGCTTGGATCTTCAGGGTGGCGAGCAGTACTTC. Translation: CASSLDLQGGEQYF.